One sample yielded the 13 T cell receptor beta chains listed below, sequenced in a study of regulatory T cells in long-lasting Graves disease. Both iRepertoire HTBI primers and Arm-PCR of CDR3 regions were used to build the TCR beta libraries. TCRdb fed the multiplex PCR reads into MiXCR, producing one record per CDR3 protein. The sample holds 450,000 to 650,000 distinct CDR3 sequences, about 16% seen once. Documented time point: newly diagnosed GD, antithyroid drugs for less than 3 months. The TCR library was made from RNA that had been extracted from PBMCs in TRIzol. In addition, the sample was reused for a study of T cells in Graves' hyperthyroidism and ophthalmopathy.

The sample here was peripheral blood mononuclear cells (PBMCs), taken at new diagnosis, from a patient treated with antithyroid drugs. These receptors came from a woman aged 40-60 years with Graves disease.

This clonotype was detected ten times or more. At one end, the junction sequence differs from germline, possibly due to a read error. V is TRBV5-1 and J is TRBJ2-5, with TRBD2 matching 7 bases. The CDR3 extends over 14 amino acids. Germline CDR1 is SGHRS and CDR2 is YFSETQ. The CDR3 is CASSLEGRGETQYF. The DNA for the CDR3 is TGTGCCAGCAGCTTAGAGGGGAGGGGAGAGACCCAGTACTTC.

This clonotype was seen many times. The chain carries TRBV6-1 and TRBJ1-1; TRBD1 might be the D (6 bases). V lost 6 bases, J lost 1 base, and 15 bases lay in between. The V gene's germline CDR1 is MNHNS and CDR2 SASEGT. This CDR3 has 15 residues. CDR3 loop: CASSLQGLGNTEAFF. Here the CDR3 DNA reads TGTGCCAGCAGCTTACAGGGTCTGGGGAACACTGAAGCTTTCTTT.

This clonotype was seen ten or more times. This chain joins TRBV11-3 and TRBJ2-5; D possibly uses TRBD1 or TRBD2 (5 bases each). Germline lookup yields CDR1 SGHNT and CDR2 YENEEA. V was pared by 5 bases and J by 3 bases, with 16 bases between. CDR3 length: 15 amino acids. Written as DNA, the CDR3 is TGTGCCAGCAGCAACCCCCGGGACCAAGAAGAGACCCAGTACTTC. Translated, it gives CASSNPRDQEETQYF.

This clonotype was observed a few times. CDR3 sequence reads: CASSYSPGLETQYF. Here the CDR3 DNA reads TGTGCCAGCAGTTACTCGCCGGGGCTAGAGACCCAGTACTTC. V usage is TRBV6-5 and J usage is TRBJ2-5, with D perhaps being TRBD1 or TRBD2 (5 bases each). Between the trimmed V and J ends, which lost 0 bases and 4 bases, there was a span of 9 bases. Germline lookup yields CDR1 MNHEY and CDR2 SVGAGI. The CDR3 is made up of 14 amino acids.

The CDR3 coding sequence is TGCGCCAGCACCGACAGGGTAACCGGGGAGCTGTTTTTT. Encoded protein: CASTDRVTGELFF. This chain joins TRBV5-1 and TRBJ2-2; 7 positions agree with TRBD1. CDR1 SGHRS and CDR2 YFSETQ come from the germline V gene. J was trimmed by 5 bases and V by 6 bases; bases with no gene match: 4. The CDR3 covers 13 residues.

This clonotype appeared a few times. In DNA, the CDR3 is TGTGCCAGCACGGGGGGGGGGTCGGATACGCAGTATTTT. Residues: CASTGGGSDTQYF. The chain combines TRBV6-1 with TRBJ2-3; 8 bases match TRBD2. The CDR3 contains 13 residues. The J segment lost 6 bases and the V segment lost 7 bases, leaving 6 bases of the junction unmatched. Germline CDR1 is MNHNS and CDR2 is SASEGT.

On this clonotype itself: A much larger clone lies one base from this, so it may be a read error. CDR3 protein: CAGSPTDRTTNYGYTF. The CDR3, as DNA: TGTGCCGGCTCACCAACGGACAGGACCACTAACTATGGCTACACCTTC. The chain combines TRBV18 with TRBJ1-2; TRBD1 aligns across 7 bases. The CDR3 runs to 16 residues. Germline V gene sequence: CDR1 KGHSH, CDR2 LQKENI.

The table lists this clonotype with a few counts. DNA for the CDR3: TGTGCCAGCAGCCAGGGACCATTAAGCATCCAGCCCCAGCATTTT. Translated: CASSQGPLSIQPQHF. The gene calls are TRBV2 and TRBJ1-5; tentatively, D is TRBD1 (5 bases). CDR1 and CDR2 from the germline V gene are SNHLY and FYNNEI. Trimming took 6 bases from V and 7 from J, leaving 19 bases between them. The CDR3 runs to 15 residues.

The sample holds many counts of this clonotype. The rearrangement joins TRBV5-1 to TRBJ2-1; D not certain. Germline assignment: CDR1 SGHRS and CDR2 YFSETQ. The V gene lost 5 bases and the J gene lost 8 bases, with 14 bases spanning the gap. The CDR3 contains 13 residues. The CDR3 region has the DNA TGCGCCAGCAGTACATGGCTCTGGGATGAGCAGTTCTTC. It is translated as CASSTWLWDEQFF.

The CDR3 coding sequence is TGCGCCAGCAGCCGGGGTGACGGCTACACCTTC. Its translation is CASSRGDGYTF. The chain employs TRBV4-1 and TRBJ1-2; D unclear. Germline assignment: CDR1 MGHRA and CDR2 YSYEKL. The germline V and J ends were trimmed by 4 bases and 8 bases, with 8 bases remaining between them. This CDR3 is built from 11 residues.

J is TRBJ1-2 and V is TRBV15, with TRBD1 as a possible D gene (5 bases). CDR1 is LNHNV, CDR2 YYDKDF, per germline (reference sequence). This CDR3 has 13 residues. Between the trimmed V and J ends, which lost 0 bases and 6 bases, there was a span of 8 bases. The CDR3 here is CATSRDRRDGYTF. The DNA of the CDR3 is TGTGCCACCAGCAGAGATCGCAGGGATGGCTACACCTTC.

This clonotype was counted many times. The V and J genes are TRBV2 and TRBJ2-1; D ambiguous. V lost 5 bases, J lost 4 bases, and 6 bases lay in between. Germline V gene lookup returns CDR1 SNHLY and CDR2 FYNNEI. The CDR3 totals 12 residues. The CDR3 loop is CASSTAYNEQFF. DNA for the CDR3: TGTGCCAGCAGTACTGCATACAATGAGCAGTTCTTC.

This clonotype was counted a few times. The chain is built from TRBV11-2 and TRBJ2-1; D ambiguous. The CDR3 is 16 amino acids. Germline CDR1 reads SGHAT; CDR2 reads FQNNGV. Trimming took 3 bases from V and 1 from J, leaving 13 bases between them. In DNA, the CDR3 is TGTGCCAGCAGCTTCTTGGGTTTTAATTCCTACAATGAGCAGTTCTTC. The encoded protein is CASSFLGFNSYNEQFF.